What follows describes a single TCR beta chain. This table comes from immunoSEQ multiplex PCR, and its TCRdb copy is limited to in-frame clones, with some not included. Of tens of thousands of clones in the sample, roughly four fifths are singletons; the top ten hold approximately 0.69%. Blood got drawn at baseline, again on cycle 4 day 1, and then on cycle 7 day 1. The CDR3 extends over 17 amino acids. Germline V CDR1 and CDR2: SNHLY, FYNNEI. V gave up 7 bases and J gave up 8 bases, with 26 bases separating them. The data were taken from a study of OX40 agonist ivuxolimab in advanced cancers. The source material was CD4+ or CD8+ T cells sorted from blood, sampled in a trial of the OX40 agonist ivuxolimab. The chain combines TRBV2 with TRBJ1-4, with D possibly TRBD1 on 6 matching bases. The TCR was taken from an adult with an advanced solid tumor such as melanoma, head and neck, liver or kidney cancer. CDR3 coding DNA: TGTGCCAGCACCCCCAGAGGGCAGGGGAGGATTTGGGAAAAACTGTTTTTT. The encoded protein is CASTPRGQGRIWEKLFF.